This TCR beta chain is drawn from a study of T cell changes during pregnancy in multiple sclerosis. Measured with immunoSEQ multiplex PCR; TCRdb has only the in-frame clones, and not every one. The sample shows around 30,000 clones, about 92% of them seen only once. V was clipped by 3 bases and J by 7 bases; unmatched bases: 3. Germline values: CDR1 PRHDT, CDR2 FYEKMQ (reference sequence). The CDR3 is made up of 15 amino acids. The sample in question was CD8+ T cells from peripheral blood mononuclear cells, obtained in the first trimester of pregnancy. This chain joins TRBV13 and TRBJ2-1, with 13 positions matching TRBD2. This TCR was sampled from a female donor with multiple sclerosis, enrolled in a pregnancy study. The CDR3 loop reads CASSFRLAGGNEQFF. In DNA form, the CDR3 reads TGTGCCAGCAGCTTTCGACTAGCGGGAGGTAATGAGCAGTTCTTC.